The following is a T cell receptor beta chain sequence with its context. Its antigen remains unknown. These data are taken from a study of T cell responses to AZD1222 COVID-19 vaccine. Study-wide findings and caveats: Donors skewed white British and female; clonal diversity was possibly underestimated. Reports say nearly half of spike-specific TCRs go after unmutated variant regions. It was only after the peak T cell response that any repertoires were sampled. The study found Spike-specific TCR breadth and depth rose after two AZD1222 doses.

The V end lost 1 base, the J end lost 1 base, and 11 bases lay between the germline ends. The CDR3 totals 15 residues. Germline V gene lookup returns CDR1 SGHNT and CDR2 YYREEE (reference sequence). The repertoire was sequenced with immunoSEQ multiplex PCR; TCRdb's copy has only in-frame clones and lacks some. Of tens of thousands of clones in the sample, 80% to 90% were seen once. This clonotype originated in an adult who received the MenACWY meningococcal vaccine as a control. This sequence joins TRBV5-4 and TRBJ2-5; no definite D call. The material was peripheral blood, obtained 28 days after the second dose of the MenACWY control vaccine. CDR3 protein: CASSLTYGSQETQYF. CDR3 sequence (DNA): TGTGCCAGCAGCTTGACTTACGGGTCCCAAGAGACCCAGTACTTC.